This T cell receptor beta chain came from a study of somatic mutations in cytotoxic T cells in rheumatoid arthritis. Concerning this clone itself: Its specificity is not known.

Findings and caveats of the study: CD8+ T-cell clonality showed no significant difference between rheumatoid arthritis patients and age-matched healthy controls. Each of about an eighth of the roughly 60 patients had a largest CD8+ clone that made up more than 20% of CD8+ cells.

Isolation of the CD4+ and CD8+ populations was accomplished via positive magnetic bead selection, with purity assessed by flow cytometry. Assay used: immunoSEQ multiplex PCR; TCRdb lists only in-frame clones, some missing. The data contain about 13,000 clones, about four fifths of them singletons. The TCR comes from an adult with rheumatoid arthritis. Source material: CD8+ T cells sorted from blood.

CDR3 amino acids: CASSERGLAWGNQPQHF. In DNA, the CDR3 is TGTGCCAGCAGTGAAAGGGGCCTAGCTTGGGGCAATCAGCCCCAGCATTTT. V is TRBV2 and J is TRBJ1-5; tentative D call: TRBD1 (5 bases). CDR1 and CDR2 (germline): SNHLY, FYNNEI. The CDR3 totals 17 residues. V was trimmed by 2 bases and J by 2 bases, leaving 16 bases between them.